This is a list of T cell receptor beta chains from one sample in a study of shared clonotypes between healthy human individuals. Libraries were prepared by immunoSEQ multiplex PCR; TCRdb keeps only in-frame clonotypes and omits some of them. The sample lists 2 million to 2.5 million clones; approximately 96% were seen once. The sample was naive CD4+ T cells sorted from blood. All receptors derive from a man aged 18 to 30 in good health. Both conserved end residues are part of each CDR3. A D gene is named only where the DNA matches it firmly. A row's size may be missing; if present it is once, few, many or a size class.

size | D | J | V | CDR3 | DNA
. | . | TRBJ2-7 | TRBV15 | CATSRPNGYEQYF | TGTGCCACCAGCAGGCCTAACGGCTACGAGCAGTACTTC
. | . | TRBJ2-7 | TRBV2 | CASSEAAGGKSGRRTEQYF | TGTGCCAGCAGTGAAGCGGCAGGGGGCAAAAGCGGGAGGCGTACCGAGCAGTACTTC
. | . | TRBJ2-2 | TRBV10-3 | CAISEAGELFF | TGTGCCATCAGTGAGGCCGGGGAGCTGTTTTTT
. | . | TRBJ2-6 | TRBV19 | CASSNFAGANVLTF | TGTGCCAGTAGTAACTTCGCTGGGGCCAACGTCCTGACTTTC
. | TRBD1 | TRBJ1-6 | TRBV5-1 | CASSALGTGSSPLHF | TGCGCCAGCAGCGCCTTAGGGACAGGGTCATCACCCCTCCACTTT
once | . | TRBJ1-1 | TRBV29-1 | CSVERVTDTEAFF | TGCAGCGTTGAACGAGTCACCGACACTGAAGCTTTCTTT
. | . | TRBJ2-2 | TRBV11-3 | CASSSGSSNTGELFF | TGTGCCAGCAGCTCGGGAAGCTCGAACACCGGGGAGCTGTTTTTT
. | . | TRBJ2-1 | TRBV7-2 | CASSELRGPNEQFF | TGTGCCAGCAGCGAGTTGCGGGGCCCCAATGAGCAGTTCTTC
. | . | TRBJ2-6 | TRBV19 | CASHRVSGANVLTF | TGTGCCAGTCACAGGGTCTCTGGGGCCAACGTCCTGACTTTC
. | TRBD1 | TRBJ2-7 | TRBV30 | CAWRAWPGGSYEQYF | TGTGCCTGGAGGGCATGGCCAGGGGGCTCCTACGAGCAGTACTTC
. | TRBD1 | TRBJ1-3 | TRBV5-1 | CASSLAYAGGFSGNTIYF | TGCGCCAGCAGCTTGGCCTACGCAGGGGGATTCTCTGGAAACACCATATATTTT
. | TRBD1 | TRBJ1-2 | TRBV19 | CASRQGAEGYTF | TGTGCCAGTAGACAGGGGGCGGAAGGCTACACCTTC
. | . | TRBJ1-1 | TRBV9 | CASSVGGMNTEAFF | TGTGCCAGCAGCGTAGGCGGAATGAACACTGAAGCTTTCTTT
once | . | TRBJ1-2 | TRBV10-3 | CAISEAGGYTF | TGTGCCATCAGTGAGGCAGGCGGCTACACCTTC
few | TRBD1 | TRBJ1-6 | TRBV7-6 | CASSPQPTGPSDNSPLHF | TGTGCCAGCAGCCCCCAGCCGACAGGGCCCTCCGATAATTCACCCCTCCACTTT
. | TRBD1 | TRBJ2-5 | TRBV5-1 | CASSFLQGARSETQYF | TGCGCCAGCAGCTTTTTACAGGGGGCCCGCAGCGAGACCCAGTACTTC
. | . | TRBJ1-5 | TRBV7-8 | CASSLPQGTDQPQHF | TGTGCCAGCAGCTTACCACAGGGTACGGATCAGCCCCAGCATTTT
. | TRBD1 | TRBJ1-5 | TRBV28 | CASRSGQYQPQHF | TGTGCCAGCAGGTCGGGACAGTATCAGCCCCAGCATTTT
. | . | TRBJ2-7 | TRBV10-3 | CAIKENFADEQYF | TGTGCCATCAAAGAAAACTTCGCCGACGAGCAGTACTTC
. | TRBD2 | TRBJ2-1 | TRBV2 | CASNYREGGNEQFF | TGTGCCAGCAACTACCGGGAGGGAGGGAATGAGCAGTTCTTC
. | TRBD1 | TRBJ1-1 | TRBV9 | CASSVEGQGMNTEAFF | TGTGCCAGCAGCGTAGAGGGACAGGGAATGAACACTGAAGCTTTCTTT
. | . | TRBJ2-7 | TRBV11-2 | CASSLDRLSYEQYF | TGTGCCAGCAGCTTAGATAGGTTAAGCTACGAGCAGTACTTC
. | TRBD1 | TRBJ2-3 | TRBV5-1 | CASSRQGWDTQYF | TGCGCCAGCAGCAGACAGGGTTGGGATACGCAGTATTTT
. | . | TRBJ2-1 | TRBV4-3 | CASSQEAGVSNEQFF | TGCGCCAGCAGCCAAGAGGCAGGAGTCTCGAATGAGCAGTTCTTC
. | TRBD1 | TRBJ2-7 | TRBV6-1 | CASSGTALAYEQYF | TGTGCCAGCAGCGGGACAGCGCTAGCCTACGAGCAGTACTTC
once | . | TRBJ1-3 | TRBV28 | CASRGRGNTIYF | TGTGCCAGCAGGGGGCGAGGGAACACCATATATTTT
. | . | TRBJ2-3 | TRBV30 | CAWRRALYSTDTQYF | TGTGCCTGGAGGAGGGCACTCTACTCCACAGATACGCAGTATTTT
. | . | TRBJ2-3 | TRBV28 | CASRGGQITDTQYF | TGTGCCAGCAGGGGGGGACAAATCACAGATACGCAGTATTTT
. | . | TRBJ2-5 | TRBV27 | CASSLSVPLGTQYF | TGTGCCAGCAGTTTATCGGTCCCCCTGGGGACCCAGTACTTC
. | . | TRBJ1-4 | TRBV30 | CAWSVQWEKLFF | TGTGCCTGGAGTGTACAATGGGAAAAACTGTTTTTT
once | TRBD1 | TRBJ2-2 | TRBV28 | CASIRDSSPGELFF | TGTGCCAGCATCAGGGACAGTTCTCCCGGGGAGCTGTTTTTT
. | TRBD1 | TRBJ2-5 | TRBV29-1 | CSGIQDRGLWETQYF | TGCAGCGGAATTCAGGACAGGGGATTGTGGGAGACCCAGTACTTC
. | TRBD1 | TRBJ2-7 | TRBV5-6 | CASSPGGQVRYEQYF | TGTGCCAGCAGCCCCGGTGGACAGGTACGGTACGAGCAGTACTTC
once | . | TRBJ2-5 | TRBV5-1 | CASSLNTGKETQYF | TGCGCCAGCAGCTTGAATACAGGGAAAGAGACCCAGTACTTC
. | TRBD2 | TRBJ2-7 | TRBV6-5 | CASSYSERGAYEQYF | TGTGCCAGCAGTTACTCGGAGCGGGGGGCCTACGAGCAGTACTTC
. | . | TRBJ2-5 | TRBV5-1 | CASSAGPSETQYF | TGCGCCAGCAGCGCCGGACCTTCGGAGACCCAGTACTTC
. | TRBD2 | TRBJ2-2 | TRBV5-1 | CASSPGLAGNTGELFF | TGCGCCAGCAGCCCGGGACTAGCGGGAAACACCGGGGAGCTGTTTTTT
. | . | TRBJ1-5 | TRBV30 | CAWSAGSNQPQHF | TGTGCCTGGAGTGCTGGTAGCAATCAGCCCCAGCATTTT
. | . | TRBJ2-3 | TRBV20-1 | CSAGDTQYF | TGCAGTGCGGGAGATACGCAGTATTTT
. | . | TRBJ1-5 | TRBV2 | CASRAGDQPQHF | TGTGCCAGCAGGGCTGGAGATCAGCCCCAGCATTTT